This T cell receptor beta chain was found in a study of Graves' ophthalmopathy and Graves' hyperthyroidism. As for the study in general: Before any treatment, peripheral blood was taken at the initial diagnosis. The study, taken as a whole, reports: Sensitivity of about 70% and specificity of about 72% were achieved by the model that predicted ophthalmopathy progression.

V dropped 4 bases and J dropped 7; count of bases not matched to a gene: 9. Germline V gives CDR1 GTSNPN, CDR2 SVGIG (reference sequence). The CDR3 loop spans 13 amino acids. RNA transcripts provided the template for amplifying TCR beta CDR3 regions. Second-round multiplex PCR came after first-round RT-PCR with HTBI primers. One entry per CDR3 protein, called by TCRdb with MiXCR from the multiplex PCR reads. The table lists 400,000 or so distinct CDR3 sequences, 15% to 20% of them singletons, with 2% to 2.5% in the top ten. This clonotype was counted only a few times. No antigen is known for it. Material for sequencing was peripheral blood. The clonotype was recovered from an adult woman with stable Graves' hyperthyroidism. The chain has TRBV30 and TRBJ1-1; 7 bases agree with TRBD1. CDR3: CAWNRGDGSEAFF. The DNA for the CDR3 is TGTGCCTGGAACAGGGGAGATGGGAGTGAAGCTTTCTTT. The variable domain in full, with the rest retrieved from reference TRBV30 and TRBJ1-1, is SQTIHQWPATLVQPVGSPLSLECTVEGTSNPNLYWYRQAAGRGLQLLFYSVGIGQISSEVPQNLSASRPQDRQFILSSKKLLLSDSGFYLCAWNRGDGSEAFFGQGTRLTVV.